Listed below are T cell receptor beta chains from one sample, sequenced in a study of tumor-infiltrating lymphocytes in localized non-small cell lung cancer. Sequencing used immunoSEQ multiplex PCR; TCRdb keeps in-frame clones, though not all of them. The sample has some 30,000 clones; approximately 85% are singletons. The source material was lung tumor tissue. These receptors were taken from a human donor with non-small cell lung cancer. Both conserved end residues are part of each CDR3. A D gene is named only where the DNA matches it firmly. Some rows have no size entry. The others give once, few or many, or a class for an expanded clone.

>-|TRBJ2-2|TRBV5-1|TRBD2
TGCGCCAGCAGCTGGAATAGCGGGGGGGCTAACACCGGGGAGCTGTTTTTT
CASSWNSGGANTGELFF
>-|TRBJ2-7|TRBV30|TRBD1
TGTGCCTGGAGGGCAAAGGACAGGGATGACGAGCAGTACTTC
CAWRAKDRDDEQYF
>-|TRBJ1-2|TRBV5-4|TRBD1
TGTGCCAGCAGCCCCGGACAGGAGGGCTATGGCTACACCTTC
CASSPGQEGYGYTF
>-|TRBJ1-4|TRBV4-3|TRBD1
TGCGCCAGCAGCCATGGACAGGGGGAATTGGGTGAAAAACTGTTTTTT
CASSHGQGELGEKLFF
>-|TRBJ2-5|TRBV6-5|TRBD1
TGTGCCTGGGGACAGGGGGTTGTCCCAGAGACCCAGTACTTC
CAWGQGVVPETQYF
>-|TRBJ1-1|TRBV11-3|-
TGTGCCAGCAGCTTAGGCACAGGGACCGGCGCTTTCTTT
CASSLGTGTGAFF
>once|TRBJ2-1|TRBV4-2|TRBD2
TGTGCCAGCAGCCCATCAGCGGGGGGGCCCCAGAATGAGCAGTTCTTC
CASSPSAGGPQNEQFF
>-|TRBJ2-5|TRBV30|-
TGTGCCTGGAGTGTGGCGGGGACGGCGGTTCGGTACTTC
CAWSVAGTAVRYF
>-|TRBJ2-3|TRBV7-8|TRBD2
TGTGCCAGCAGCCGAGGGACTAGCGGGGGCTGGGGGGGCACAGATACGCAGTATTTT
CASSRGTSGGWGGTDTQYF
>-|TRBJ1-1|TRBV4-3|-
TGCGCCAGCAGCCAAGGAGGTGTAGACACTGAAGCTTTCTTT
CASSQGGVDTEAFF
>-|TRBJ1-1|TRBV5-4|TRBD1
TGTGCCAGCAGCCCCGACAGGGCTGAAGCTTTCTTT
CASSPDRAEAFF
>once|TRBJ1-1|TRBV5-4|-
TGTGCCAGCAGGTCGATCCGACGGAACACTGAAGCTTTCTTT
CASRSIRRNTEAFF
>once|TRBJ2-3|TRBV5-1|TRBD1
TGCGCCAGCAGCTCCGGGACAGGCACAGATACGCAGTATTTT
CASSSGTGTDTQYF
>-|TRBJ1-6|TRBV6-6|-
TGTGCCAGCAGTACTAATTCACCCCTCCACTTT
CASSTNSPLHF
>once|TRBJ1-4|TRBV18|-
TGTGCCAGCTCACCTTCTGCAGTTCCTAATGAAAAACTGTTTTTT
CASSPSAVPNEKLFF
>-|TRBJ1-6|TRBV15|TRBD1
TGTGCCACCAGCATTGACAGGGGGGGCTCACCCCTCCACTTT
CATSIDRGGSPLHF
>-|TRBJ2-7|TRBV5-1|TRBD1
TGCGCCAGCAGCTTGACAGGGGGCCGCGACGAGCAGTACTTC
CASSLTGGRDEQYF
>-|TRBJ1-1|TRBV29-1|-
TGCAGCGTTGAAAGACAGAAGAACACTGAAGCTTTCTTT
CSVERQKNTEAFF
>-|TRBJ2-2|TRBV11-3|-
TGTGCCAGCAGCCCCTGGGGGAGCGGGGAGCTGTTTTTT
CASSPWGSGELFF
>-|TRBJ2-5|TRBV6-6|-
TGTGCCAGCAGTTACGGCCAAGAGACCCAGTACTTC
CASSYGQETQYF
>once|TRBJ1-1|TRBV4-2|TRBD1
TGTGCCAGCGGGACAGGGGGGAGAACTGAAGCTTTCTTT
CASGTGGRTEAFF
>-|TRBJ1-4|TRBV19|TRBD1
TGTGCCAGTAGCAGAACGACAGGGTTTCGTGAAAAACTGTTTTTT
CASSRTTGFREKLFF
>few|TRBJ2-1|TRBV5-5|TRBD1
TGTGCCAGCAGCTCTTCCGGGACAGGGTACAATGAGCAGTTCTTC
CASSSSGTGYNEQFF
>-|TRBJ1-3|TRBV14|-
TGTGCCAGCAGCCCGTCTGGAAACACCATATATTTT
CASSPSGNTIYF
>once|TRBJ2-7|TRBV27|-
TGTGCCAGCAGTTTATCGTTCAGTCTTTACGAGCAGTACTTC
CASSLSFSLYEQYF
>-|TRBJ1-2|TRBV4-3|-
TGCGCCAGCAGCCAAGATACGGTTTCCTTCTATGGCTACACCTTC
CASSQDTVSFYGYTF
>-|TRBJ1-5|TRBV19|-
TGTGCCACCCAGTCCTGGGGACAAGATCAGCCCCAGCATTTT
CATQSWGQDQPQHF
>-|TRBJ2-2|TRBV4-3|-
TGCGCCAGCAGCCTATGGGCATACCAAAACACCGGGGAGCTGTTTTTT
CASSLWAYQNTGELFF
>-|TRBJ1-6|TRBV6-5|TRBD1
TGTGCCAGCAGTCCCGGGACAGAATATTCACCCCTCCACTTT
CASSPGTEYSPLHF
>few|TRBJ1-2|TRBV28|-
TGTGCCAGCAGAACCCCAGTGGGCCCCGAAGGCTACACCTTC
CASRTPVGPEGYTF
>-|TRBJ1-3|TRBV19|TRBD1
TGTGCCAGTAGTATCGTACAGGGGCTAATTGGAAACACCATATATTTT
CASSIVQGLIGNTIYF
>-|TRBJ1-1|TRBV18|TRBD1
TGTGCCAGCTCACGACAGGGGGCTACTGAAGCTTTCTTT
CASSRQGATEAFF
>few|TRBJ2-1|TRBV9|TRBD1
TGTGCCAGCAGCGTAGCTTTGGGACAGGGCAATGAGCAGTTCTTC
CASSVALGQGNEQFF
>-|TRBJ2-7|TRBV7-6|-
TGTGCCAGCAGCTCACAGGGAGGGGGCCCCTACGAGCAGTACTTC
CASSSQGGGPYEQYF
>-|TRBJ2-4|TRBV18|TRBD1
TGTGCCAGCTCACCAATCGGGGGGACAGGGGTAGCCAAAAACATTCAGTACTTC
CASSPIGGTGVAKNIQYF
>-|TRBJ2-7|TRBV5-1|-
TGCGCCAGCAGCTTATCCCCGGCCTACGAGCAGTACTTC
CASSLSPAYEQYF
>once|TRBJ1-4|TRBV6-5|TRBD1
TGTGCCAGCAGCCGACAGGGCCTTAATGAAAAACTGTTTTTT
CASSRQGLNEKLFF
>-|TRBJ1-2|TRBV18|TRBD1
TGTGCCAGCTCACCACCGGGGGGACAGAGTGGCTATGGCTACACCTTC
CASSPPGGQSGYGYTF
>-|TRBJ2-1|TRBV7-9|-
TGTGCCAGCAGCGGCCGGGGCCCCTACAATGAGCAGTTCTTC
CASSGRGPYNEQFF
>-|TRBJ2-3|TRBV29-1|-
TGCAGCGTTGATTTCGGACTAGCATTCCAGGGGGGTACGCAGTATTTT
CSVDFGLAFQGGTQYF
>-|TRBJ2-3|TRBV18|-
TGTGCCAGCTCACCACCCGGGGGCACAGATACGCAGTATTTT
CASSPPGGTDTQYF
>-|TRBJ2-3|TRBV5-4|-
TGTGCCAGCAGCTTTGGACTACCCCCCACGGATACGCAGTATTTT
CASSFGLPPTDTQYF
>once|TRBJ2-5|TRBV9|-
TGTGCCAGCAGCGTAGGCCAAGAGACCCAGTACTTC
CASSVGQETQYF
>-|TRBJ2-1|TRBV18|TRBD2
TGTGCCAGCTCACCACTCGGGACTAGCGGGGGGGCATACAATGAGCAGTTCTTC
CASSPLGTSGGAYNEQFF
>-|TRBJ2-2|TRBV9|TRBD2
TGTGCCAGCAGCGTAGAAGGTAGCGGGGGGGCTTTCGGCACCGGGGAGCTGTTTTTT
CASSVEGSGGAFGTGELFF
>-|TRBJ2-5|TRBV6-4|TRBD2
TGTGCCGTCCTGTGGGGGACTAGCGGGGGGCACCAAGAGACCCAGTACTTC
CAVLWGTSGGHQETQYF
>-|TRBJ2-7|TRBV2|-
TGTGCCAGCAGTGTAACGGAGCTAGGGGAGCAGTACTTC
CASSVTELGEQYF
>-|TRBJ2-5|TRBV6-6|TRBD1
TGTGCCAGCAGACAGGACAGGGGGCAAGAGACCCAGTACTTC
CASRQDRGQETQYF
>medium-sized|TRBJ1-4|TRBV19|TRBD1
TGTGCCAGTATAGGGACAGGGAATGAAAAACTGTTTTTT
CASIGTGNEKLFF
>-|TRBJ1-1|TRBV14|-
TGTGCCAGCAGCCAAGACCTGAACACTGAAGCTTTCTTT
CASSQDLNTEAFF
>-|TRBJ1-1|TRBV4-3|-
TGCGCCAGCAGCCAAGAACGGGGGGTGAACACTGAAGCTTTCTTT
CASSQERGVNTEAFF
>-|TRBJ1-1|TRBV6-5|-
TGTGCCAGCAGTTACGGGCAGAACACTGAAGCTTTCTTT
CASSYGQNTEAFF
>-|TRBJ1-1|TRBV27|-
TGTGCCAGCAGTTTAGCCAGGGTCGCCACTGAAGCTTTCTTT
CASSLARVATEAFF